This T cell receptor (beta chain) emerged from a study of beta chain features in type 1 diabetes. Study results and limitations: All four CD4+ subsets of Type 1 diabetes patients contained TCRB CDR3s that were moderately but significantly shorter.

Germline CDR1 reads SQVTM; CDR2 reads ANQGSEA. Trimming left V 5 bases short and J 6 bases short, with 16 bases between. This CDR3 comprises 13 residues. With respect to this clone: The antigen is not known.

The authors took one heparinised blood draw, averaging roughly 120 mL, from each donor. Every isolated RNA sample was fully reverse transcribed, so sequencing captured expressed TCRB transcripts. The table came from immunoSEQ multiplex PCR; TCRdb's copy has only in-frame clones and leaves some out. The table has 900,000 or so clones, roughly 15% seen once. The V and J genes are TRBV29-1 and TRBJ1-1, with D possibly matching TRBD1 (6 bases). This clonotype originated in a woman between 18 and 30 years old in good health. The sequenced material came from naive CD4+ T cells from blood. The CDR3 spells CSVSISAGAEAFF. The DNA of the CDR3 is TGCAGCGTTTCCATTTCGGCAGGGGCTGAAGCTTTCTTT.